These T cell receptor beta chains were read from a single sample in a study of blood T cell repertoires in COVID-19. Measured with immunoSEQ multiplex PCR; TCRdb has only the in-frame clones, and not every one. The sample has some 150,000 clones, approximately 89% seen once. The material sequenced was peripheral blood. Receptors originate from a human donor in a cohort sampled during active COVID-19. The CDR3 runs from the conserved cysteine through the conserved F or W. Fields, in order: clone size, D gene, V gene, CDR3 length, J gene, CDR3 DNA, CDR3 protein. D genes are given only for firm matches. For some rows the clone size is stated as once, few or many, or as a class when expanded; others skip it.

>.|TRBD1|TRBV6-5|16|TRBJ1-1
TGTGCCAGCAGTTACGGGGACAGGGGAGTGGTGACTGAAGCTTTCTTT
CASSYGDRGVVTEAFF
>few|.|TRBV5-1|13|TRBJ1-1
TGCGCCAGCAGCTTGAAGCTTGACACTGAAGCTTTCTTT
CASSLKLDTEAFF
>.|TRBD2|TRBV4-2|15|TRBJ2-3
TGTGCCAGCAGCCAAGCGACTAGCAGCACAGATACGCAGTATTTT
CASSQATSSTDTQYF
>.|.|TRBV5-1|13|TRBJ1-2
TGCGCCAGCAGAACTGGGGCCGCCGAACGCTACACCTTC
CASRTGAAERYTF
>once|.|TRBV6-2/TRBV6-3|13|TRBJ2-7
TGTGCCAGCAGTTACAATGCAGGGGACGAGCAGTACTTC
CASSYNAGDEQYF
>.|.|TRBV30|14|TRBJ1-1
TGTGCCTGGAGTATCGGGCCTCGGGGGGCTGAAGCTTTCTTT
CAWSIGPRGAEAFF
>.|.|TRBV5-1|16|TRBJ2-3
TGCGCCAGCAGCTTGTCTGCAGGGGCGAGGTTAGATACGCAGTATTTT
CASSLSAGARLDTQYF
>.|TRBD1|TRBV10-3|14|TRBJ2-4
TGTGCCATCAGACCGGGACAGGGAAAAAACATTCAGTACTTC
CAIRPGQGKNIQYF
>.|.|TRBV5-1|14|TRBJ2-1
TGCGCCAGCAGCTTCCGGGACTTTTACAATGAGCAGTTCTTC
CASSFRDFYNEQFF
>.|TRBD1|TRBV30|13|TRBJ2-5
TGTGCCTTCGGGACAGGGGGCCAAGAGACCCAGTACTTC
CAFGTGGQETQYF
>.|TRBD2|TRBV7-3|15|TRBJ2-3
TGTGCCAGCAGCCCCGGACTAGCGGCATCAGATACGCAGTATTTT
CASSPGLAASDTQYF
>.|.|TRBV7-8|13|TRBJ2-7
TGTGCCAGCAGCTTGCTCAGGGGAGACGAGCAGTACTTC
CASSLLRGDEQYF
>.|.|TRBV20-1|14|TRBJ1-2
TGCAGTGCTAGTATGGACGAGCGGGCTTATGGCTACACCTTC
CSASMDERAYGYTF
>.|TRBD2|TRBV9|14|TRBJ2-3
TGTGCCAGCAGCCAGACTAGCGGCACAGATACGCAGTATTTT
CASSQTSGTDTQYF
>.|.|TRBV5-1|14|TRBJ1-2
TGCGCCAGCAGCTTGGCTATAACAGGGATCGGCTACACCTTC
CASSLAITGIGYTF
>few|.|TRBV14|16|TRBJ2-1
TGTGCCAGCAGCCAAGTTCTCAGCGGATATTACAATGAGCAGTTCTTC
CASSQVLSGYYNEQFF
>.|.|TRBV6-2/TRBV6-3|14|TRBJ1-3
TGTGCCAGCAGTTACTCGAACAGAAGAAACACCATATATTTT
CASSYSNRRNTIYF
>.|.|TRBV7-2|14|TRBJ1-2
TGTGCCAGCAGCTTCGCGACAGAAAGTTATGGCTACACCTTC
CASSFATESYGYTF
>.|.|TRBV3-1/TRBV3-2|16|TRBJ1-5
TGTGCCAGCAGCCTCTTTCGTAGATATAGCAATCAGCCCCAGCATTTT
CASSLFRRYSNQPQHF
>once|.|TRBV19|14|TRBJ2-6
TGTGCCAGTAGTATAGGGGCCGGGGCCAACGTCCTGACTTTC
CASSIGAGANVLTF
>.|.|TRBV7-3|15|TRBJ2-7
TGTGCCAGCAGCCCGACAGGTTCCCCCCCCTACGAGCAGTACTTC
CASSPTGSPPYEQYF
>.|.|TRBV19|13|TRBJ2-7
TGTGCCAGTAGTATACACAGGGAATACGAGCAGTACTTC
CASSIHREYEQYF
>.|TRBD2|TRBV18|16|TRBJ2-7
TGTGCCAGCTCACCAAGGACTAGCGGGGGGGCTTACGAGCAGTACTTC
CASSPRTSGGAYEQYF
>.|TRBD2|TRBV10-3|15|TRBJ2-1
TGTGCCATCAGCAGAACGGGGGGGCCGAACAATGAGCAGTTCTTC
CAISRTGGPNNEQFF
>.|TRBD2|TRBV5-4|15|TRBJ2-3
TGTGCCAGCAGCTTGCGTAGCGGGGGCACAGATACGCAGTATTTT
CASSLRSGGTDTQYF
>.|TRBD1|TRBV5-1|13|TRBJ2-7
TGCGCCAGCAGCAACAGGGGGCGTAACGAGCAGTACTTC
CASSNRGRNEQYF
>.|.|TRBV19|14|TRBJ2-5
TGTGCCAGTAGTATTTTCAGGGGCCAAGAGACCCAGTACTTC
CASSIFRGQETQYF
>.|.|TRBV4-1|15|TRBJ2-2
TGCGCCAGCAGCCAAGATGGGGCCCTCACCGGGGAGCTGTTTTTT
CASSQDGALTGELFF
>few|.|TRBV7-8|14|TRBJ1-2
TGTGCCAGCAGCCACAGGAGGGGAGGCTATGGCTACACCTTC
CASSHRRGGYGYTF
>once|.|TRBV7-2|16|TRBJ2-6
TGTGCCAGCAGTTACCTCGGGGGAACTGGGGCCAACGTCCTGACTTTC
CASSYLGGTGANVLTF
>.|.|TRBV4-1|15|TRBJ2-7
TGCGCCAGCAGCCAGAGCTCAGGGCTAAGATACGAGCAGTACTTC
CASSQSSGLRYEQYF
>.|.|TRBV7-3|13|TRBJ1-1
TGTGCCAGCAGCCTAGAGATGAACACTGAAGCTTTCTTT
CASSLEMNTEAFF
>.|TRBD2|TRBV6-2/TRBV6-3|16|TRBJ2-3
TGTGCCAGCAGTTCCGGGGGGGCTGGGGCCACAGATACGCAGTATTTT
CASSSGGAGATDTQYF
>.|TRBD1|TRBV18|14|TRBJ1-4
TGTGCCAGCTCACCAACGCCAGGGGGTGAAAAACTGTTTTTT
CASSPTPGGEKLFF
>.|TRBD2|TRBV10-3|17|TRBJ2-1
TGTGCCATCAGGGGGACTAGCGGGGGGCCCTTTATGGATGAGCAGTTCTTC
CAIRGTSGGPFMDEQFF
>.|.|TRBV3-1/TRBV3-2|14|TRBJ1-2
TGTGCCAGCAGCCCCCGGGGGGACACTCATGGCTACACCTTC
CASSPRGDTHGYTF
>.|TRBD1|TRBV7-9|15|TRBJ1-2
TGTGCCAGCGGCCATTCGAGGACAGGGAACGATGGCTACACCTTC
CASGHSRTGNDGYTF
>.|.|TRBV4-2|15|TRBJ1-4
TGTGCCAGCAGCCACCCTACAGGGCTGGAAGAAAAACTGTTTTTT
CASSHPTGLEEKLFF
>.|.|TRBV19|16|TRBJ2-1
TGTGCCAGTAGTTTGAATTCCGGGAGCTCCTACAATGAGCAGTTCTTC
CASSLNSGSSYNEQFF
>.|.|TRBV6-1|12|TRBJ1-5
TGTGCCAGCAGTGAAGAAGCCGGGCCCCAGCATTTT
CASSEEAGPQHF
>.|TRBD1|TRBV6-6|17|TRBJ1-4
TGTGCCAGCAGTCCCGGACAGGGGGCGCCGGGTAATGAAAAACTGTTTTTT
CASSPGQGAPGNEKLFF
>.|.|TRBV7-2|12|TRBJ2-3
TGTGCCAGCAGCCCCACTGTGGATACGCAGTATTTT
CASSPTVDTQYF
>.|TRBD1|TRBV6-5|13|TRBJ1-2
TGTGCCAGCAGTCCCGACAGGGATGGCGGCTACACCTTC
CASSPDRDGGYTF
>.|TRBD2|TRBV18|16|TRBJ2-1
TGTGCCAGCTCACACGATACGGGACTAGGCGACAATGAGCAGTTCTTC
CASSHDTGLGDNEQFF
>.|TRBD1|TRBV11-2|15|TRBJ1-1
TGTGCCAGCAGCTCGCGAGACAGGGGCGGCACTGAAGCTTTCTTT
CASSSRDRGGTEAFF
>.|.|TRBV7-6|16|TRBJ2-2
TGTGCCAGCAGCGCCGGACGGGGGATGGGCACCGGGGAGCTGTTTTTT
CASSAGRGMGTGELFF
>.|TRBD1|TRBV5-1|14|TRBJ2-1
TGCGCCAGCAGCACAGGACAGGGTTACAATGAGCAGTTCTTC
CASSTGQGYNEQFF
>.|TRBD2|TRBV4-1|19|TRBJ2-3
TGCGCCAGCAGCCAAGAGTTGGAGGTGGGGCTAGCGGGGGGAGATACGCAGTATTTT
CASSQELEVGLAGGDTQYF
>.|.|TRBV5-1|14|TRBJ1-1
TGCGCCAGCAGCGCCCTGACAAACCCAACTGAAGCTTTCTTT
CASSALTNPTEAFF